The T cell receptor beta chain described here comes from a study of blood T cell repertoires in COVID-19. Study background: Samples came from the United States, Italy and Spain, spanning acute and convalescent COVID-19. T cells, B-cell-depleted T cells, or PBMCs supplied cDNA or gDNA.

As handled by the study authors: Nucleated cell counts were estimated from reference gene primer amplification. Produced via immunoSEQ multiplex PCR; TCRdb's table is partial and in-frame only. V and J calls and clone size are those listed in that table; D and trimming were worked out from the DNA. This sample yields fewer than 50,000 clones, of which 70% to 90% are seen a single time; over 8.5% belongs to the top ten. This clone has only one observation. The germline CDR1 and CDR2 sequences are MNHNY and SVGAGI (reference sequence). The CDR3 loop spans 12 amino acids. Trimming left V 6 bases short and J 9 bases short, with 12 bases between.

The source of this sequence is a man aged 50-60 years with active COVID-19. The chain is built from TRBV6-6 and TRBJ1-5; D gene uncertain. The source material was peripheral blood. CDR3 nucleotide sequence: TGTGCCAGCAGAGACCGGGTTCGGCCCCAGCATTTT. Protein product: CASRDRVRPQHF.